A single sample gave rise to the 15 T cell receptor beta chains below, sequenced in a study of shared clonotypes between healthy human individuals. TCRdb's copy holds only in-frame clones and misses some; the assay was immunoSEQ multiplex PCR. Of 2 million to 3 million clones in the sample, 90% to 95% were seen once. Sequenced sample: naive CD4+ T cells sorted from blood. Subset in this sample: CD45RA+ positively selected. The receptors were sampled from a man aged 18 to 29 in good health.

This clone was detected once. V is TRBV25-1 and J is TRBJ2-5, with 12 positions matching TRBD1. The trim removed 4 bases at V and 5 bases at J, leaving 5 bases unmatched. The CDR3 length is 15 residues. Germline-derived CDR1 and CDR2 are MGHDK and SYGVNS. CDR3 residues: CASSAGTGGQETQYF. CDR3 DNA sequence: TGTGCCAGCAGTGCGGGGACAGGGGGCCAGGAGACCCAGTACTTC. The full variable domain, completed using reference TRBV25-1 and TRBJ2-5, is EADIYQTPRYLVIGTGKKITLECSQTMGHDKMYWYQQDPGMELHLIHYSYGVNSTEKGDLSSESTVSRIRTEHFPLTLESARPSHTSQYLCASSAGTGGQETQYFGPGTRLLVL.

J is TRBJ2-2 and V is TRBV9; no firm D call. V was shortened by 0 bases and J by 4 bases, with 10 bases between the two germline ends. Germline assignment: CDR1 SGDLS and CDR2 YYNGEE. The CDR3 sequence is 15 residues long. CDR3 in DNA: TGTGCCAGCAGCGTAGACCCTTCGAGCACCGGGGAGCTGTTTTTT. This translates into CASSVDPSSTGELFF.

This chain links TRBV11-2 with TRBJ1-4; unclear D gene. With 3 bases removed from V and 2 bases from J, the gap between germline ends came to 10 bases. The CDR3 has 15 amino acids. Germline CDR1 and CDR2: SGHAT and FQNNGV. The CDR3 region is CASSLTWETNEKLFF. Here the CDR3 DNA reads TGTGCCAGCAGCTTGACTTGGGAGACTAATGAAAAACTGTTTTTT. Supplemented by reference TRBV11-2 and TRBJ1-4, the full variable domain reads EAGVAQSPRYKIIEKRQSVAFWCNPISGHATLYWYQQILGQGPKLLIQFQNNGVVDDSQLPKDRFSAERLKGVDSTLKIQPAKLEDSAVYLCASSLTWETNEKLFFGSGTQLSVL.

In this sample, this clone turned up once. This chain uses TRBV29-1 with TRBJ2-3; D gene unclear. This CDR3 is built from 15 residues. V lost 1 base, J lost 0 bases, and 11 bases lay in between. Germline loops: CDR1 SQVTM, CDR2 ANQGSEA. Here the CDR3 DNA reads TGCAGCGTTGAAGCAGTTATTTCTAGCACAGATACGCAGTATTTT. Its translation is CSVEAVISSTDTQYF.

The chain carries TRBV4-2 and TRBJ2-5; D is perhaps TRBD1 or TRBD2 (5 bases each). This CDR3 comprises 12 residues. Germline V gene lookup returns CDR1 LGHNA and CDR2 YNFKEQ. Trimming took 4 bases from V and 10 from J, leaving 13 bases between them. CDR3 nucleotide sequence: TGTGCCAGCAGCCGACCGGGACCCCACCAGTACTTC. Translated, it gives CASSRPGPHQYF.

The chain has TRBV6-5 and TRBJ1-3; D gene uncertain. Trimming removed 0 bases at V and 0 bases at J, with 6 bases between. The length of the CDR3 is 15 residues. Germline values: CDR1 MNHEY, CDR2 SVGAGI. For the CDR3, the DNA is TGTGCCAGCAGTTACTCGGTAGGCTCTGGAAACACCATATATTTT. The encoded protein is CASSYSVGSGNTIYF.

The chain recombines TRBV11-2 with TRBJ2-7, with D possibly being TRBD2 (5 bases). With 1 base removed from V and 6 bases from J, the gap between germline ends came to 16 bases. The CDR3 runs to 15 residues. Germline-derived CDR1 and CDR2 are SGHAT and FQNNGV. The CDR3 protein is CASSLGGSKIGEQYF. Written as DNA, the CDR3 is TGTGCCAGCAGCTTAGGCGGGTCAAAGATAGGCGAGCAGTACTTC.

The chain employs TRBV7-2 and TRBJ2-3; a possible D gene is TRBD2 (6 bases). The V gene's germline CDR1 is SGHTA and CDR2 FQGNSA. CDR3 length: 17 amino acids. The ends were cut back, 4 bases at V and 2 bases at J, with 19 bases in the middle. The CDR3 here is CASSSGLTTLFTDTQYF. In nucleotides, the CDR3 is TGTGCCAGCAGCTCGGGACTCACGACGCTTTTCACAGATACGCAGTATTTT.

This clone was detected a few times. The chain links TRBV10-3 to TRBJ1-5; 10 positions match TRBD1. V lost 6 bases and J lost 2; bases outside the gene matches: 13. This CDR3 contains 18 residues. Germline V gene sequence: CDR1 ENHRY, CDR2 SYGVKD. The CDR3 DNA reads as TGTGCCATCAGGAAAGGGGACAGGGGCTTATTTGGCAATCAGCCCCAGCATTTT. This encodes CAIRKGDRGLFGNQPQHF.

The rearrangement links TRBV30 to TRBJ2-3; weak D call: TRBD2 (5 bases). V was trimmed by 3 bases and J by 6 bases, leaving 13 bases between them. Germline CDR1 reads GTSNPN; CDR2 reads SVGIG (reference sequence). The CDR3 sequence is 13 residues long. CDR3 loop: CAWSGGLWDTQYF. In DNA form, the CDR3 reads TGTGCCTGGAGCGGAGGACTGTGGGATACGCAGTATTTT.

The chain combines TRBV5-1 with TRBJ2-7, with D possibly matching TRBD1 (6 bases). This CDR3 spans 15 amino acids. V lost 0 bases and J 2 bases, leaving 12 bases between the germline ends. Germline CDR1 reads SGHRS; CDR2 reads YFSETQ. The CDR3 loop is CASSLVAGDPYEQYF. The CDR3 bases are TGCGCCAGCAGCTTGGTGGCAGGGGACCCCTACGAGCAGTACTTC.

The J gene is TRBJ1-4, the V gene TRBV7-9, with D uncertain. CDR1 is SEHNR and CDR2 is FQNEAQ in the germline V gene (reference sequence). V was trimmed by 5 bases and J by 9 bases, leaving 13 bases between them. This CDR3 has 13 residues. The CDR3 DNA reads TGTGCCAGCAGCCCGGTGGAAGGGCAAAAACTGTTTTTT. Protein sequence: CASSPVEGQKLFF.

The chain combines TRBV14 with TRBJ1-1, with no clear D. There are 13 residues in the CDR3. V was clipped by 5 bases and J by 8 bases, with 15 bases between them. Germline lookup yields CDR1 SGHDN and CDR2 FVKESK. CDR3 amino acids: CASSTIPQPEAFF. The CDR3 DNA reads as TGTGCCAGCAGCACAATCCCGCAGCCAGAAGCTTTCTTT.

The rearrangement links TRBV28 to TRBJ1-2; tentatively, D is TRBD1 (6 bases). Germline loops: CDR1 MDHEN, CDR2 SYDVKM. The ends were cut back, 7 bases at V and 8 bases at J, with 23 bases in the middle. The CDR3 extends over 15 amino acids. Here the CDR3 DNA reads TGTGCCAGCACCGATCTCCCATCAGGGGTTAGCGGCTACACCTTC. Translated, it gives CASTDLPSGVSGYTF.

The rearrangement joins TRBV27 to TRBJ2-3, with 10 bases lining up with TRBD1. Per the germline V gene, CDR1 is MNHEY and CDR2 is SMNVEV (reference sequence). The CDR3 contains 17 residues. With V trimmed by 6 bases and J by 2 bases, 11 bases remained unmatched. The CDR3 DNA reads TGTGCCAGCAGACAGGTCCCGGGACAGGGGTTCACAGATACGCAGTATTTT. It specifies CASRQVPGQGFTDTQYF.